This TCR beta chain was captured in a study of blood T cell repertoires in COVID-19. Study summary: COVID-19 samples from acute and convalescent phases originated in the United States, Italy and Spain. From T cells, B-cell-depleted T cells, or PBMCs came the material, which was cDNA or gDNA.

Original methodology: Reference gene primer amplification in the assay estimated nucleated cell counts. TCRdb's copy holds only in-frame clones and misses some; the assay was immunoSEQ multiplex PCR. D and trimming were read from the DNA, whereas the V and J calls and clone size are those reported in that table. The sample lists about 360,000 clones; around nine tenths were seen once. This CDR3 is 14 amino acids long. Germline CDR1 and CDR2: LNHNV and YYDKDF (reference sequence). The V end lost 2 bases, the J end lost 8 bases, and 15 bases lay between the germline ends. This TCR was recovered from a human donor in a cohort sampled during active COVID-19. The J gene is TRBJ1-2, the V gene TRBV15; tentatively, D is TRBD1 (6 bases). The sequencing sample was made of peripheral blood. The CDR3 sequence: CATSRQGTVEGYTF. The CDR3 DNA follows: TGTGCCACCAGCAGACAGGGGACGGTAGAGGGCTACACCTTC.